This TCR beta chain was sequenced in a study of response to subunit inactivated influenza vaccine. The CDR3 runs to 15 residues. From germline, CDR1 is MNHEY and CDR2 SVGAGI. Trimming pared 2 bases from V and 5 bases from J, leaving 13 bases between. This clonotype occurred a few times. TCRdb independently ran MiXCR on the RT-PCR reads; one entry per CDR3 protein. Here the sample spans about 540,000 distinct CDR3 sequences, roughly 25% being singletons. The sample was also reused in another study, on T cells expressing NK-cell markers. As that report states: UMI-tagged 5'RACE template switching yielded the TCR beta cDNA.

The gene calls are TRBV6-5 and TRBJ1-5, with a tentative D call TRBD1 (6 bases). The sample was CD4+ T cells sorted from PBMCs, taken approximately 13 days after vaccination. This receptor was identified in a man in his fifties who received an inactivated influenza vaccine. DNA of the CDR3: TGTGCCAGCAGTTACGGCCCACAGGGAGATCAGCCCCAGCATTTT. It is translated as CASSYGPQGDQPQHF.